This TCR beta chain was sequenced in a study of blood T cell repertoires in COVID-19. As for the study in general: Italy, Spain and the United States were the sources of the convalescent and acute COVID-19 samples.

The assay was immunoSEQ multiplex PCR, and TCRdb's table has in-frame clones only and misses some. The sample includes around 250,000 clones, 80% to 90% of them seen just once. V lost 7 bases to trimming and J lost 4 bases, with 15 bases between them. Germline CDR1 reads SGDLS; CDR2 reads YYNGEE. There are 14 residues in the CDR3. Those who participated ranged in age from 18 to 89 years and resided in some 24 US areas. Cohort placement rested on clinical history that participants reported themselves. The chain has TRBV9 and TRBJ1-5, with a weak D call TRBD1 (6 bases). This TCR came from a man between 18 and 35 years old who had recovered from COVID-19. Material for sequencing was PBMCs or T cells enriched from blood (not recorded which). The CDR3 coding sequence is TGTGCCAGCGGCACAGGGCCTCAAAATCAGCCCCAGCATTTT. The encoded protein is CASGTGPQNQPQHF. The complete variable domain, with remaining parts taken from reference TRBV9 and TRBJ1-5, reads DSGVTQTPKHLITATGQRVTLRCSPRSGDLSVYWYQQSLDQGLQFLIQYYNGEERAKGNILERFSAQQFPDLHSELNLSSLELGDSALYFCASGTGPQNQPQHFGDGTRLSIL.